This T cell receptor (beta chain) was found in a study of T cell responses to AZD1222 COVID-19 vaccine. The germline CDR1 and CDR2 sequences are KGHSH and LQKENI. The CDR3 extends over 18 amino acids. The junction had 11 bases not matched to a gene; V was cut back by 4 bases and J by 4 bases. Profiled with immunoSEQ multiplex PCR; TCRdb holds only in-frame clones, not every one. The sample includes tens of thousands of clones, 92% of them seen just once. This specimen was peripheral blood, taken on day 0 of AZD1222 vaccination. V is TRBV18 and J is TRBJ2-3, with 13 bases matching TRBD2. This TCR was sampled from an adult in good health. This chain's CDR3 is CASSRTGLAGSGPDTQYF. In DNA, the CDR3 is TGTGCCAGCTCACGGACGGGACTAGCGGGATCCGGGCCAGATACGCAGTATTTT.